Shown below are 6 T cell receptor beta chains from a single sample sequenced in a study of blood T cell repertoires in COVID-19. Profiling relied on immunoSEQ multiplex PCR, and the TCRdb table lists in-frame clones only, not all of them. The sample records some 150,000 clones, roughly 89% being singletons. Specimen: peripheral blood. These receptors were obtained from a woman aged 50 to 60 with acute or convalescent COVID-19.

This clone came up once. The chain carries TRBV3-1 (or the pseudogene TRBV3-2) and TRBJ2-1, with TRBD1 identical over 8 bases. Germline values: CDR1 LGHDT, CDR2 YNNKEL (reference sequence). The CDR3 extends over 15 amino acids. J was trimmed by 6 bases and V by 0 bases; bases with no gene match: 4. The CDR3 nucleotides read TGTGCCAGCAGCCAAGATAGCAGGGGGCTCAATGAGCAGTTCTTC. Translating gives CASSQDSRGLNEQFF.

The chain recombines TRBV6-5 with TRBJ1-5, with 7 positions matching TRBD1. CDR1 is MNHEY, CDR2 SVGAGI, per germline. The CDR3 consists of 12 residues. Trimming cost V 7 bases and J 7 bases; bases outside gene matches: 4. The CDR3 here is CASTGGRQPQHF. For the CDR3, the DNA is TGTGCCAGCACAGGGGGAAGGCAGCCCCAGCATTTT.

V gene TRBV18 combines with J gene TRBJ2-7; D is perhaps TRBD2 (5 bases). The CDR3 extends over 14 amino acids. The V gene lost 3 bases and the J gene lost 0 bases, with 9 bases spanning the gap. Per germline, CDR1 KGHSH and CDR2 LQKENI. In DNA, the CDR3 is TGTGCCAGCTCACCCCTGGACTCCTCCTACGAGCAGTACTTC. Translation: CASSPLDSSYEQYF.

V gene TRBV28 combines with J gene TRBJ1-3, with 7 bases identical to TRBD1. Germline V gene data show CDR1 as MDHEN and CDR2 as SYDVKM. The junction had 6 bases not matched to a gene; V was cut back by 10 bases and J by 0 bases. The CDR3 consists of 14 residues. The CDR3 loop is CAIRDSRSGNTIYF. The CDR3 coding sequence is TGTGCCATCAGGGACAGCCGCTCTGGAAACACCATATATTTT.

The chain combines TRBV7-9 with TRBJ1-1; D might be TRBD1 (6 bases). CDR3 length equals 16 residues. Germline loops: CDR1 SEHNR, CDR2 FQNEAQ (reference sequence). Trimming left V 1 base short and J 1 base short, with 13 bases between. For the CDR3, the DNA is TGTGCCAGCAGCTTAGGGCCAGGGGCCTCGAACACTGAAGCTTTCTTT. It is translated as CASSLGPGASNTEAFF.

The table lists this clone with a count of one. J is TRBJ2-7 and V is TRBV7-9; 7 bases map to TRBD2. Trimming cost V 2 bases and J 2 bases; bases outside gene matches: 6. The CDR3 covers 15 residues. Germline values: CDR1 SEHNR, CDR2 FQNEAQ (reference sequence). CDR3 residues: CASSLQEGLTYEQYF. The CDR3 bases are TGTGCCAGCAGCTTACAGGAGGGACTAACCTACGAGCAGTACTTC.